Listed below are T cell receptor beta chains from one sample, sequenced in a study of Ad26.COV2.S vaccination and SARS-CoV-2 variants. Sequencing used immunoSEQ multiplex PCR; TCRdb keeps in-frame clones, though not all of them. The repertoire has roughly 300,000 clones, less than 90% of them found once; the top ten carry around 6.4%. This specimen was peripheral blood, taken in a trial of Ad26.COV2.S vaccine versus placebo. The receptors stem from a person between 18 and 65 years old who received the Ad26.COV2.S COVID-19 vaccine or a placebo. Both conserved end residues are part of each CDR3. The D gene is left open where the match is weak. Size is omitted from some rows. Given values are once, few, many or a class for expanded clones.

v_call	d_call	j_call	clone_size	cdr3_nt	cdr3_aa
TRBV24-1	TRBD1	TRBJ2-3	-	TGTGCCACCAGTCCAGCAAGGACAGGGCGCGACACAGATACGCAGTATTTT	CATSPARTGRDTDTQYF
TRBV6-5	-	TRBJ2-5	-	TGTGCCAGCAATGGGGGGGCAGGGGAGACCCAGTACTTC	CASNGGAGETQYF
TRBV5-1	TRBD2	TRBJ2-3	-	TGCGCCAGCAGCTTTCTCGCGGGAGGCACCACAGATACGCAGTATTTT	CASSFLAGGTTDTQYF
TRBV7-9	-	TRBJ1-1	-	TGTGCCAGCAGCTTAGCCGCCGACACTGAAGCTTTCTTT	CASSLAADTEAFF
TRBV19	TRBD1	TRBJ2-7	-	TGTGCCAGTAGTTCTCGGGACAGATTCTACGAGCAGTACTTC	CASSSRDRFYEQYF
TRBV19	-	TRBJ1-4	-	TGTGCCAGTAGTATAAGGTACAGGGAAAAACTGTTTTTT	CASSIRYREKLFF
TRBV11-2	-	TRBJ2-7	-	TGTGCCAGCAGCTTAGTCCGGCTCTCCTACGAGCAGTACTTC	CASSLVRLSYEQYF
TRBV4-1	-	TRBJ1-4	-	TGCGCCAGCAGCCAAGCGGGGGCTAATGAAAAACTGTTTTTT	CASSQAGANEKLFF
TRBV18	-	TRBJ1-2	few	TGTGCCAGCTCCCCACAGGGTGAAGGTAGCTACACCTTC	CASSPQGEGSYTF
TRBV3-1/TRBV3-2	TRBD2	TRBJ2-2	-	TGTGCCAGCAGCCAAGTAGCGGGGCCACCCAGCGGCACCGGGGAGCTGTTTTTT	CASSQVAGPPSGTGELFF
TRBV5-5	-	TRBJ1-3	once	TGTGCCAGCAGCTTGGATTCGGGGGGCTCAGGAAACACCATATATTTT	CASSLDSGGSGNTIYF
TRBV7-2	-	TRBJ2-5	-	TGTGCCAGCAGCCGTGCCGGGACCCAAGAGACCCAGTACTTC	CASSRAGTQETQYF
TRBV9	TRBD1	TRBJ1-2	-	TGTGCCAGCAGCGGCCATTTGACAGGGACCGGCTACACCTTC	CASSGHLTGTGYTF
TRBV14	-	TRBJ1-5	-	TGTGCCAGCAGCCAAAGGGGCTTCGATCAGCCCCAGCATTTT	CASSQRGFDQPQHF
TRBV28	-	TRBJ2-1	-	TGTGCCAGCAGTTTATGGAAGCAGGGGAGCAATGAGCAGTTCTTC	CASSLWKQGSNEQFF
TRBV19	-	TRBJ2-5	once	TGTGCCAGTAGTATGGGGGGGGGCGGAATTCGGGAGACCCAGTACTTC	CASSMGGGGIRETQYF
TRBV30	-	TRBJ1-2	-	TGTGCCTGGAGTTCCCCGGACCGGGACCCCTATGGCTACACCTTC	CAWSSPDRDPYGYTF
TRBV28	TRBD2	TRBJ2-1	once	TGTGCCAGCAGCCCAAGGAGGGAGGGGAGCGGTGAGCAGTTCTTC	CASSPRREGSGEQFF
TRBV29-1	-	TRBJ1-2	-	TGCAGCGTTTCAGAGTCTGGGGCCGGCTACACCTTC	CSVSESGAGYTF
TRBV14	-	TRBJ2-6	-	TGTGCCAGCAGCCATTACGTTGCTGGGGCCAACGTCCTGACTTTC	CASSHYVAGANVLTF
TRBV7-3	-	TRBJ1-1	few	TGTGCCAGCAGCCCCCTGGGAGGGGGGAACACTGAAGCTTTCTTT	CASSPLGGGNTEAFF
TRBV27	TRBD1	TRBJ1-1	-	TGTGCCACCCGAGACAGGGCTGGCATGAACACTGAAGCTTTCTTT	CATRDRAGMNTEAFF
TRBV7-3	-	TRBJ2-2	-	TGTGCCAGCAGCTTAAGTTCATCGTCTAGGGGCACCGGGGAGCTGTTTTTT	CASSLSSSSRGTGELFF
TRBV11-2	-	TRBJ2-1	-	TGTGCCAGCAGCCTCTCTCCCAATGAGCAGTTCTTC	CASSLSPNEQFF
TRBV15	-	TRBJ1-6	once	TGTGCCACCAGCAGAGCGACAGGAGATAATTCACCCCTCCACTTT	CATSRATGDNSPLHF
TRBV7-9	-	TRBJ2-1	once	TGTGCCAGCAGCGTCCCGCGCGACTTTGAGGATGAGCAGTTCTTC	CASSVPRDFEDEQFF
TRBV28	TRBD1	TRBJ1-5	-	TGTGCCAGCAGTGTTGGACAGGCTAATCAGCCCCAGCATTTT	CASSVGQANQPQHF
TRBV19	-	TRBJ1-3	-	TGTGCCAGTAGTCCCAGGGACCTCTCTGGAAACACCATATATTTT	CASSPRDLSGNTIYF
TRBV30	TRBD1	TRBJ1-1	-	TGTGCCTGGAGGACAGGGTCGAGCACTGAAGCTTTCTTT	CAWRTGSSTEAFF
TRBV9	-	TRBJ1-4	-	TGTGCCAGCAGCGTCGGGACTACTAATGAAAAACTGTTTTTT	CASSVGTTNEKLFF
TRBV14	-	TRBJ2-3	-	TGTGCCAGCAGCCAAGGCCAGGGAGGTACGCAGTATTTT	CASSQGQGGTQYF
TRBV5-3	TRBD1	TRBJ2-7	-	TGTGCCAGAAACAGACAGGGAAACATAAACTACGAGCAGTACTTC	CARNRQGNINYEQYF
TRBV27	-	TRBJ1-6	-	TGTGCCAGCAGTTGGTCGAGCGGGGGGGCAAACTATAATTCACCCCTCCACTTT	CASSWSSGGANYNSPLHF
TRBV6-6	-	TRBJ2-1	-	TGTGCCAGCAGTTATTACCAGGTGGAGCAGTTCTTC	CASSYYQVEQFF
TRBV28	-	TRBJ1-4	-	TGTGCCAGCAGTACCGGACAGATAGAAAAACTGTTTTTT	CASSTGQIEKLFF
TRBV7-2	-	TRBJ2-7	many	TGTGCCAGCAGCACAAACCGGGCGGCTGCCGAGCAGTACTTC	CASSTNRAAAEQYF
TRBV7-2	-	TRBJ1-1	-	TGTGCCAGCAGCCTTGGGGGGGTGAGGGAGCTGAACACTGAAGCTTTCTTT	CASSLGGVRELNTEAFF
TRBV19	-	TRBJ2-3	-	TGTGCCAGTAAAGTAGGGCTTGGCACAGATACGCAGTATTTT	CASKVGLGTDTQYF
TRBV25-1	-	TRBJ1-5	-	TGTGCCAGCAGTGAACAGGGAGGCAATCAGCCCCAGCATTTT	CASSEQGGNQPQHF
TRBV7-9	-	TRBJ2-7	-	TGTGCCAGCACCGAGTCAGTCACCTACGAGCAGTACTTC	CASTESVTYEQYF
TRBV30	-	TRBJ2-2	-	TGTGCCTGGAGTGTACCGGGCAGACAGACCGGGGAGCTGTTTTTT	CAWSVPGRQTGELFF
TRBV5-4	TRBD1	TRBJ1-2	-	TGTGCCAGCACCTTACCGGGACAGGGGTATGGCTACACCTTC	CASTLPGQGYGYTF
TRBV4-3	TRBD2	TRBJ2-7	few	TGCGCCAGCAGCCAAGCAAGTGGACTAGGCTACGAGCAGTACTTC	CASSQASGLGYEQYF
TRBV13	TRBD1	TRBJ2-6	-	TGTGCCAGCAGCTTATGGGCACAGGGGAACGCTGGGGCCAACGTCCTGACTTTC	CASSLWAQGNAGANVLTF
TRBV9	TRBD2	TRBJ2-2	-	TGTGCCAGCAGCCGTAGCGGGAGGGCCTTATCCGGGGAGCTGTTTTTT	CASSRSGRALSGELFF
TRBV30	-	TRBJ1-5	few	TGTGCCTGCAACCAGGGAACTCAGCCCCAGCATTTT	CACNQGTQPQHF
TRBV5-4	-	TRBJ1-1	-	TGTGCCAGCAGCTCACGACAAACTGTGAACACTGAAGCTTTCTTT	CASSSRQTVNTEAFF
TRBV6-2/TRBV6-3	TRBD1	TRBJ2-7	-	TGTGCCAGCAGCAGTCAGGGGGCCTGGGAGCAGTACTTC	CASSSQGAWEQYF
TRBV5-4	-	TRBJ2-2	-	TGTGCCCACGGGGCTGACACCGGGGAGCTGTTTTTT	CAHGADTGELFF
TRBV19	-	TRBJ1-2	once	TGTGCCAGTAGTGCTCAGGTTTTTAACTATGGCTACACCTTC	CASSAQVFNYGYTF
TRBV7-3	TRBD2	TRBJ2-3	once	TGTGCCAGCAGCGCCGGGACTAGCGGGGTTACAGATACGCAGTATTTT	CASSAGTSGVTDTQYF
TRBV6-4	-	TRBJ1-5	-	TGTGCCAGCAGTGAAGCAGACAATCAGCCCCAGCATTTT	CASSEADNQPQHF
TRBV19	-	TRBJ2-2	-	TGTGCCAGTAGGAGGGCCACTCCCGGGGAGCTGTTTTTT	CASRRATPGELFF
TRBV7-8	-	TRBJ1-4	-	TGTGCCACCTCGGGGCAGAATAATGAAAAACTGTTTTTT	CATSGQNNEKLFF
TRBV7-9	-	TRBJ2-2	-	TGTGCCAGCAGCTTAGGTCTTCAGGGAGGTCCCGGGGAGCTGTTTTTT	CASSLGLQGGPGELFF
TRBV29-1	-	TRBJ2-3	-	TGCAGCGTTGTTTGGGGGAATACGCAGTATTTT	CSVVWGNTQYF
TRBV7-6	TRBD2	TRBJ2-2	-	TGTGCCACCAAAGCGGGGAGGAACACCGGGGAGCTGTTTTTT	CATKAGRNTGELFF